The source of this T cell receptor beta chain is a study of cytomegalovirus exposure and HLA in healthy donors. The PCR was carried out with 60 Vbeta primers and 13 Jbeta primers. The method was immunoSEQ multiplex PCR; TCRdb's version includes in-frame clones alone and lacks a portion of them. The data show some 200,000 clones, over 80% seen once. Findings of the study overall: In a later analysis, compared with equally common non-associated chains, HLA-associated beta chains were more expanded.

Comment on this clone: What it recognizes is unknown.

The sample was PBMCs. This clonotype was obtained from a man in his forties in good health and CMV-seropositive.

CDR3 sequence reads: CASSHLAGVGNTGELFF. Here the CDR3 DNA reads TGTGCCAGCAGCCACCTAGCTGGGGTGGGGAACACCGGGGAGCTGTTTTTT. The rearrangement uses TRBV7-3 and TRBJ2-2; a weak D match, TRBD2 (5 bases). From germline, CDR1 is SGHTA and CDR2 FQGTGA. Deletions cut 5 bases from V and 1 base from J, with 17 bases between. CDR3 size: 17 residues.